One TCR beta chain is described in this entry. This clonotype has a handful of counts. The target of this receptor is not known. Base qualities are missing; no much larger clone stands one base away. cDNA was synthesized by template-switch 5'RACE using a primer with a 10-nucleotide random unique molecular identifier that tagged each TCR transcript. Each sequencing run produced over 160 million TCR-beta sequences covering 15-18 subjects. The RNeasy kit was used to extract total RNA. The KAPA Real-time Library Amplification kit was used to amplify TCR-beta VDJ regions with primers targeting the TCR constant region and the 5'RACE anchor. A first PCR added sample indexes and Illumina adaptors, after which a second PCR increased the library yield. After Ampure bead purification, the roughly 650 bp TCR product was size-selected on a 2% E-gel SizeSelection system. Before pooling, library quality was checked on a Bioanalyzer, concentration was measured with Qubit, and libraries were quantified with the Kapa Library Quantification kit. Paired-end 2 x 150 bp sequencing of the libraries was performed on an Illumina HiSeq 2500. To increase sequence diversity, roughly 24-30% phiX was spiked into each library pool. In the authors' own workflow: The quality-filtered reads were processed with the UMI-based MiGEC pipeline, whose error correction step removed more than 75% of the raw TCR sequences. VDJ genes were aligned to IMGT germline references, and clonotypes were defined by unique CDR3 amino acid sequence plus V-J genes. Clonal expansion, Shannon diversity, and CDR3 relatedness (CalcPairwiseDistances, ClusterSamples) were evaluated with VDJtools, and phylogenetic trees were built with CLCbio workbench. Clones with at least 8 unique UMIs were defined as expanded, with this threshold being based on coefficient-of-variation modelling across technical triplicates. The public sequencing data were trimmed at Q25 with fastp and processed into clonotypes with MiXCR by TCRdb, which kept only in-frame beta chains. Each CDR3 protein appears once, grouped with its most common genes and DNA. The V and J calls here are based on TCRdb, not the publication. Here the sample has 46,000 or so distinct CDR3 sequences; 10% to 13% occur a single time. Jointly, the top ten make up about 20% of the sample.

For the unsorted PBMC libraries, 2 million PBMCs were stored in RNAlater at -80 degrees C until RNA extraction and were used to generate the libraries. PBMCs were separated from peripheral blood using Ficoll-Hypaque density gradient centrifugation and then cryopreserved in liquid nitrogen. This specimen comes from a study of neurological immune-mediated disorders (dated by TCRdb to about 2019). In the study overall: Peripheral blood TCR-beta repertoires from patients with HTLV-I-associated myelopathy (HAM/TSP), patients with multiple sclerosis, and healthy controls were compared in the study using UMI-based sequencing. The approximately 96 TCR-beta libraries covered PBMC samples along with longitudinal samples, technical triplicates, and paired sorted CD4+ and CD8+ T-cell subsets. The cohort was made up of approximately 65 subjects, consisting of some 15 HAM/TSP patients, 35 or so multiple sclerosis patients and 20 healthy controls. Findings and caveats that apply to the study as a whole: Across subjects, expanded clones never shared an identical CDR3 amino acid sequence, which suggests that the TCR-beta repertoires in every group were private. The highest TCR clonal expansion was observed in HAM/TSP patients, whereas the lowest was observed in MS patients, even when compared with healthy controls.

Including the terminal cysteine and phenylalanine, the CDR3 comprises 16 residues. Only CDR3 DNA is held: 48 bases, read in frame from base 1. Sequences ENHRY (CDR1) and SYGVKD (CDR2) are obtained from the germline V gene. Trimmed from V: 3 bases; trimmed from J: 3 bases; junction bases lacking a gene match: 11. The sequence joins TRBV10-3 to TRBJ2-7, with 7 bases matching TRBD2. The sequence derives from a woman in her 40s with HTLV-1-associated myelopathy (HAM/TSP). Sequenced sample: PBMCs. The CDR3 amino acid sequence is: CAISEEGAGVLYEQYF. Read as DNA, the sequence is TGTGCCATCAGTGAAGAAGGGGCGGGGGTCCTCTACGAGCAGTACTTC.